This entry lists 17 T cell receptor beta chains sequenced from one sample in a study of cytomegalovirus exposure and HLA in healthy donors. PCR was performed using 60 Vbeta and 13 Jbeta primers. TCRdb's copy holds only in-frame clones and misses some; the assay was immunoSEQ multiplex PCR. The sample has roughly 150,000 clones, roughly 80% seen once. The sample consisted of PBMCs. These receptors originate from a man aged 18-30 years in good health and CMV-seropositive.

The chain links TRBV28 to TRBJ1-2; 10 bases are a match to TRBD1. The junction had 6 bases not matched to a gene; V was cut back by 5 bases and J by 0 bases. There are 16 residues in the CDR3. Germline loops: CDR1 MDHEN, CDR2 SYDVKM. CDR3 in amino acids: CASSRDRGHPNYGYTF. CDR3 sequence (DNA): TGTGCCAGCAGTCGTGACAGGGGGCATCCTAACTATGGCTACACCTTC.

The chain uses TRBV27 and TRBJ1-5, with D hard to call. The CDR3 covers 14 residues. The V end was cut by 2 bases, the J end by 0 bases, with 5 bases between. Germline lookup yields CDR1 MNHEY and CDR2 SMNVEV (reference sequence). CDR3 sequence (DNA): TGTGCCAGCAGTTTACGGTATAGCAATCAGCCCCAGCATTTT. Residues: CASSLRYSNQPQHF.

The chain has TRBV5-4 and TRBJ2-5; the match to TRBD2 covers 7 bases. V lost 5 bases, J lost 4 bases, and 8 bases stayed unmatched. The germline V gene has CDR1 SGHNT and CDR2 YYREEE (reference sequence). CDR3 length: 14 amino acids. The CDR3 loop is CASSSRDYLETQYF. The CDR3 DNA reads as TGTGCCAGCAGTTCCCGGGACTACCTAGAGACCCAGTACTTC. Supplemented by reference TRBV5-4 and TRBJ2-5, the full variable domain reads ETGVTQSPTHLIKTRGQQVTLRCSSQSGHNTVSWYQQALGQGPQFIFQYYREEENGRGNFPPRFSGLQFPNYSSELNVNALELDDSALYLCASSSRDYLETQYFGPGTRLLVL.

The chain carries TRBV7-2 and TRBJ1-1; 7 bases are shared with TRBD1. V trimming: 1 base; J trimming: 5 bases; junction bases outside the gene matches: 4. CDR1 SGHTA and CDR2 FQGNSA come from the germline V gene. The CDR3 has 14 amino acids. The CDR3 DNA reads as TGTGCCAGCAGCTTAGGACAGGGAAGAACTGAAGCTTTCTTT. Protein sequence: CASSLGQGRTEAFF.

The chain has TRBV19 and TRBJ1-5; D uncertain. Germline V CDR1 and CDR2: LNHDA, SQIVND (reference sequence). This CDR3 comprises 12 residues. Trimming took off 6 bases at V and 7 bases at J, with 10 bases between the two ends. CDR3 amino acids: CASREGRQPQHF. The CDR3 coding sequence is TGTGCCAGTAGGGAGGGAAGGCAGCCCCAGCATTTT.

This clone appeared a few times. V usage is TRBV7-2 and J usage is TRBJ2-5; 12 bases line up with TRBD2. With V trimmed by 1 base and J by 5 bases, 11 bases remained unmatched. The CDR3 sequence is 18 residues long. CDR1 is SGHTA, CDR2 FQGNSA, per germline. The CDR3 bases are TGTGCCAGCAGCTTAGGTCTAGCGGGAGGGCCGCTTTGGGAGACCCAGTACTTC. This gives the protein CASSLGLAGGPLWETQYF.

Only a few counts were recorded for this clone. The chain combines TRBV7-3 with TRBJ2-7; the D gene is possibly TRBD2 (6 bases). The CDR3 extends over 14 amino acids. The germline V gene has CDR1 SGHTA and CDR2 FQGTGA. Trimming removed 5 bases at V and 10 bases at J, with 21 bases between. The chain's CDR3 is CASSPDGGPLVQYF. DNA of the CDR3: TGTGCCAGCAGCCCGGACGGGGGTCCCTTGGTTCAGTACTTC.

The chain links TRBV4-1 to TRBJ1-5, with TRBD1 as a possible D gene (5 bases). Trimming cost V 1 base and J 6 bases, with 10 bases left between them. Germline V CDR1 and CDR2: MGHRA, YSYEKL. The CDR3 contains 14 residues. CDR3 region: CASSQGGVFQPQHF. The DNA for the CDR3 is TGCGCCAGCAGCCAAGGGGGGGTATTTCAGCCCCAGCATTTT.

The V call is TRBV7-3, the J call TRBJ2-1; TRBD2 matches at 7 bases. J was trimmed by 5 bases and V by 2 bases; bases with no gene match: 6. In germline, CDR1 is SGHTA, CDR2 FQGTGA. The CDR3 length is 15 residues. The CDR3 here is CASSLSWGGDNEQFF. The CDR3 nucleotides are TGTGCCAGCAGCTTATCATGGGGGGGAGACAATGAGCAGTTCTTC.

The chain is built from TRBV2 and TRBJ1-5; the D is unclear. V dropped 1 base and J dropped 6 bases, with 13 bases sitting between them. From germline, CDR1 is SNHLY and CDR2 FYNNEI. The CDR3 extends over 15 amino acids. CDR3 nucleotide sequence: TGTGCCAGCAGTGAAGTGACCAGATCTAGTCAGCCCCAGCATTTT. It translates to CASSEVTRSSQPQHF.

The chain recombines TRBV6-5 with TRBJ1-2, with 7 bases aligning to TRBD1. The germline gives CDR1 MNHEY, CDR2 SVGAGI. Losses at the gene ends were 9 bases for V and 7 bases for J; bases not matched to a gene: 8. The CDR3 has 12 amino acids. Written as DNA, the CDR3 is TGTGCCAGTAGGACAGGATCAAGTGGCTACACCTTC. The encoded protein is CASRTGSSGYTF.

This clone was detected only a few times. J is TRBJ2-7 and V is TRBV29-1, with D perhaps TRBD2 (5 bases). Trimming pared 2 bases from V and 3 bases from J, leaving 11 bases between. Germline CDR1 reads SQVTM; CDR2 reads ANQGSEA. The CDR3 is 13 amino acids. Written as DNA, the CDR3 is TGCAGCGTTGAATTCTACGGGAACTACGAGCAGTACTTC. This encodes CSVEFYGNYEQYF.

The chain has TRBV13 and TRBJ1-2, with 8 bases fitting TRBD1. With 4 bases clipped from V and 6 bases from J, the junction kept 25 bases outside the gene matches. Looked up from germline, CDR1 is PRHDT and CDR2 is FYEKMQ (reference sequence). The CDR3 length is 20 residues. The CDR3 DNA is TGTGCCAGCAGCTCCGCCCCTAGCCGGACAGGGACCGCCAGGTTCAATGGCTACACCTTC. Translated, it gives CASSSAPSRTGTARFNGYTF.

V usage is TRBV2 and J usage is TRBJ2-5; 8 nucleotides match TRBD2. In germline, CDR1 is SNHLY, CDR2 FYNNEI. CDR3 length equals 15 residues. The V segment lost 6 bases and the J segment 4 bases; nucleotides outside the gene matches: 10. CDR3 amino acids: CASRLRLANGETQYF. The DNA for the CDR3 is TGTGCCAGCAGGTTGCGACTAGCGAATGGAGAGACCCAGTACTTC.

This clone was seen a few times. The V and J genes are TRBV5-6 and TRBJ2-5, with D perhaps matching TRBD1 (6 bases). Germline values: CDR1 SGHDT, CDR2 YYEEEE. The CDR3 covers 15 residues. V lost 3 bases and J lost 4, with 16 bases in between. CDR3 nucleotides: TGTGCCAGCAGCTCTTCCGGGACACGAAGAGAGACCCAGTACTTC. This encodes CASSSSGTRRETQYF. Full variable domain (outside the CDR3, taken from reference TRBV5-6 and TRBJ2-5): DAGVTQSPTHLIKTRGQQVTLRCSPKSGHDTVSWYQQALGQGPQFIFQYYEEEERQRGNFPDRFSGHQFPNYSSELNVNALLLGDSALYLCASSSSGTRRETQYFGPGTRLLVL.

J is TRBJ2-5 and V is TRBV28, with 7 bases that match TRBD1. The CDR3 contains 12 residues. Germline values: CDR1 MDHEN, CDR2 SYDVKM. J lost 6 bases, V lost 6 bases, and 4 bases had no gene match. CDR3 region: CASRQGKKTQYF. CDR3 sequence (DNA): TGTGCCAGCAGACAGGGGAAGAAGACCCAGTACTTC.

The V and J genes are TRBV9 and TRBJ2-5; 8 bases fit TRBD2. The CDR3 spans 15 residues. From germline, CDR1 is SGDLS and CDR2 YYNGEE. Losses at the gene ends were 0 bases for V and 5 bases for J; bases not matched to a gene: 6. CDR3 DNA: TGTGCCAGCAGCGTAGAGAGCGGGAGAGGCGAGACCCAGTACTTC. The encoded protein is CASSVESGRGETQYF.